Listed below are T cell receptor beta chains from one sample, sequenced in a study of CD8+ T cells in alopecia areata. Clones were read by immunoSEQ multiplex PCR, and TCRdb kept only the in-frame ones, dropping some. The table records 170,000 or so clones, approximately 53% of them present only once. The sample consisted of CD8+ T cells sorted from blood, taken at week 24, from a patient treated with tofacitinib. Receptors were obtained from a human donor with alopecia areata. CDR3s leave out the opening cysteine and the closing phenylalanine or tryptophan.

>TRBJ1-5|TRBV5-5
ASSSQEAQGFNQPQH
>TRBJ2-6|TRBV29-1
SVPSGANVLT
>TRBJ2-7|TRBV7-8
ASSSRTGDSYEQY
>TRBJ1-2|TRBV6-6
ASRVAGRFPYGYT
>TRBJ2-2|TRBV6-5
ASSPDTGELF
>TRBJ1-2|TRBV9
ASNPGGEDYGYT
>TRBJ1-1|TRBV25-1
ASSSVEQLDTEAF
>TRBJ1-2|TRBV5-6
ASSSHPRTGLGYT
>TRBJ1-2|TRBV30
AWSGIDSYGYT
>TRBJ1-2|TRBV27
ASSLIPGANYGYT
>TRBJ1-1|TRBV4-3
ASSQARWGQGEAF
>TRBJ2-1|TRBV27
ASNGGNEQF
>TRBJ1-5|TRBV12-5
ASGFQEMRPQH
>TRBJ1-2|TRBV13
ASSLGLNGYT
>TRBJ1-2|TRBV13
ASSLGRGEYGYT
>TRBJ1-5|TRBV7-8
ASSLGTGTGWGSNQPQH
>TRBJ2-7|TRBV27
ASSSPSGTGANEQY
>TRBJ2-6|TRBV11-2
ASSLDHRRGVVSGANVLT
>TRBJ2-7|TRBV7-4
ASSLGAYEQY
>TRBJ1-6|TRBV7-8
ASSLVLVGSPLH
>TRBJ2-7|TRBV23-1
ASSRTTGSQTYEQY
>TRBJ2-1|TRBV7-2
ASSPGAVRSYNEQF
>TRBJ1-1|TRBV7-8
ASSPTGELNTEAF
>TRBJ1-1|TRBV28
ASSLSRGSTEAF
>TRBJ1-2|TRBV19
ASSMGQGPYGYT
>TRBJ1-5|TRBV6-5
ASSYSVGQPQH
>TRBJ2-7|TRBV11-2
ASTNSYEQY
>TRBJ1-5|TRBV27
ASSSAGIGPQH
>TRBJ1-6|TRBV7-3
ASSLTDRGTGSPLH
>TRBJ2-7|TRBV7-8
ASSLPSPTGDEQY
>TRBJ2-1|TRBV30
AWSVGRGLNEQF
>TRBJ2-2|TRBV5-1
ASRSLEGVNTGELF
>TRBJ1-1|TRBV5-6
ASSAQTDLTQAF
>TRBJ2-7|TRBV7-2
ASSVRAPTYEQY
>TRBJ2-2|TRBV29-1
SVTGDTGELF
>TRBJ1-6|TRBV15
ATSDRENSPLH
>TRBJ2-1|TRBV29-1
SVEPRTSGYRYNEQF
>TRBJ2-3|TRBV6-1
ASSADPAGFTDTQY
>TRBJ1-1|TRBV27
ASSFDRSHTEAF
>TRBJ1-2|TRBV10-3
AITQDRNYGYT
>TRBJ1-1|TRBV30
AWREGWEVVEVF
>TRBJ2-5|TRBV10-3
AASGINPSTETQY
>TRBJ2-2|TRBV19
ASSITSGNGELF
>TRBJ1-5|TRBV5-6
ASSLRSGTSNQPQH
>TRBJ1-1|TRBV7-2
ASSPRLLNTEAF
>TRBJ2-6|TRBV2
ASSSGTSSSGANVLT